This TCR beta chain is from a study of T cells in Graves' hyperthyroidism and ophthalmopathy. Study-level background: Once the initial diagnosis was made, peripheral blood was obtained before any treatment. Whole-study findings and limits: Ophthalmopathy was separated from stable hyperthyroidism by a 13 V-J model.

Newly diagnosed patients aged 18 to 65 had hyperthyroidism of under 2 months' duration. Lactation, pregnancy, other autoimmune disease or uncontrolled infection led to exclusion of patients. This CDR3 has 18 residues. The ends lost 1 base at V and 5 bases at J; junction bases unmatched: 14. Germline CDR1 and CDR2: DFQATT and SNEGSKA (reference sequence). Regions amplified from RNA transcripts were the TCR beta CDR3 regions. TCR CDR3 underwent first-round RT-PCR with the HTBI primer set. A single record per CDR3 protein comes from TCRdb applying MiXCR to the multiplex PCR reads. The table shows a few hundred thousand distinct CDR3 sequences, with approximately 12% occurring only once. This clonotype has a handful of counts. Antigen specificity is unknown.

The sample taken for sequencing was blood. The chain has TRBV20-1 and TRBJ2-5, with TRBD2 matching 12 bases. This receptor was identified in a man aged 25-40 years with Graves' hyperthyroidism that later progressed to Graves' ophthalmopathy. The CDR3 coding sequence is TGCAGTGCTAGAGGCGCCGGGACTAGCGGGTACCTTGGGGAGACCCAGTACTTC. Encoded protein: CSARGAGTSGYLGETQYF.